The rows below give T cell receptor beta chains drawn from one sample of a study of T cell repertoires in cytomegalovirus infection. MiXCR was run by TCRdb on the reads, yielding one entry per CDR3 protein. This sample has 500,000 to 600,000 distinct CDR3 sequences, with 16% found just once. The material sequenced was CD8+ T cells from PBMCs. Receptors originate from a human donor in good health (CMV status not recorded). Some clones in this sample may be carry-over from other donors' samples. CDR3s include the opening cysteine and the closing phenylalanine or tryptophan. A D gene is named only where the DNA matches it firmly. Clone sizes are given selectively: once, few, many, or a class where the clone is expanded.

CDR3 length	V gene	clone size	J gene	D gene	CDR3 protein	CDR3 DNA
12	TRBV15	NA	TRBJ1-1	NA	CATSRGGVEAFF	TGTGCCACCAGCAGAGGGGGAGTTGAAGCTTTCTTT
14	TRBV5-1	NA	TRBJ2-1	TRBD2	CASKAGGSYNEQFF	TGCGCCAGCAAAGCGGGGGGGTCCTACAATGAGCAGTTCTTC
14	TRBV6-2/TRBV6-3	few	TRBJ2-7	NA	CASSYSGRGIEQYF	TGTGCCAGCAGTTACTCGGGCAGGGGAATCGAGCAGTACTTC
14	TRBV4-2	few	TRBJ2-2	NA	CASSHSRDPGELFF	TGTGCCAGCAGCCACTCGAGGGATCCAGGGGAGCTGTTTTTT
14	TRBV20-1	NA	TRBJ1-6	TRBD1	CSAAGTGDNSPLHF	TGCAGTGCGGCCGGGACAGGGGATAATTCACCCCTCCACTTT
11	TRBV11-2	few	TRBJ1-1	NA	CASSHSTEAFF	TGTGCCAGCAGCCACTCGACTGAAGCTTTCTTT
16	TRBV5-1	few	TRBJ1-1	NA	CASCPESPGRGTEAFF	TGCGCCAGCTGTCCCGAATCCCCCGGGAGGGGCACTGAAGCTTTCTTT
16	TRBV12-5	many	TRBJ2-1	TRBD2	CASGLITSGIYNEQFF	TGTGCTAGTGGTTTGATAACTAGCGGGATCTACAATGAGCAGTTCTTC
16	TRBV7-9	many	TRBJ1-2	NA	CASRDTQRGANYGYTF	TGTGCCAGCAGAGACACACAACGGGGAGCTAACTATGGCTACACCTTC
14	TRBV29-1	NA	TRBJ2-1	TRBD2	CSEKREGTYNEQFF	TGCAGCGAGAAGCGGGAGGGAACTTACAATGAGCAGTTCTTC
14	TRBV12-3/TRBV12-4	many	TRBJ2-1	NA	CASTEQGSYNEQFF	TGTGCCAGCACCGAACAGGGTTCGTACAATGAGCAGTTCTTC
17	TRBV4-1	NA	TRBJ2-7	TRBD2	CASSPRTSGDLSYEQYF	TGCGCCAGCAGCCCCCGGACTAGCGGGGACCTCTCCTACGAGCAGTACTTC
14	TRBV13	NA	TRBJ1-3	TRBD1	CASSSGQGVNTIYF	TGTGCCAGCAGCTCGGGACAGGGGGTAAACACCATATATTTT
15	TRBV7-9	many	TRBJ2-1	TRBD1	CASSSVTGVHNEQFF	TGTGCCAGCAGCTCCGTCACAGGGGTCCACAATGAGCAGTTCTTC
12	TRBV28	NA	TRBJ2-7	NA	CASRQGGREQYF	TGTGCCAGCAGACAAGGAGGGAGAGAGCAGTACTTC
15	TRBV12-3/TRBV12-4	many	TRBJ1-1	TRBD1	CASSRPGQGWTEAFF	TGTGCCAGCAGTAGGCCGGGACAGGGATGGACTGAAGCTTTCTTT
16	TRBV6-2/TRBV6-3	NA	TRBJ1-5	TRBD1	CASSLRQGASNQPQHF	TGTGCCAGCAGTCTTCGACAGGGGGCAAGCAATCAGCCCCAGCATTTT
14	TRBV27	NA	TRBJ1-4	NA	CASSPSQAYEKLFF	TGTGCCAGCAGTCCCTCCCAAGCCTATGAAAAACTGTTTTTT
12	TRBV29-1	few	TRBJ1-1	NA	CSAGRLNTEAFF	TGCAGCGCCGGGAGATTGAACACTGAAGCTTTCTTT
15	TRBV29-1	few	TRBJ2-1	NA	CSVAGIRVPYNEQFF	TGCAGCGTTGCGGGGATACGGGTCCCCTACAATGAGCAGTTCTTC
16	TRBV7-2	many	TRBJ2-1	TRBD2	CASSINGLAVYNEQFF	TGTGCCAGCAGCATTAACGGACTAGCGGTTTACAATGAGCAGTTCTTC
15	TRBV4-2	many	TRBJ2-1	NA	CASSPHGDSYNEQFF	TGTGCCAGCAGCCCCCACGGGGATAGCTACAATGAGCAGTTCTTC
18	TRBV12-3/TRBV12-4	many	TRBJ2-6	TRBD1	CASSSLRTGFSGANVLTF	TGTGCCAGCAGTTCCCTTAGGACAGGGTTCTCTGGGGCCAACGTCCTGACTTTC
12	TRBV6-1	many	TRBJ2-1	NA	CASRDLYNEQFF	TGTGCCAGCAGGGATCTCTACAATGAGCAGTTCTTC